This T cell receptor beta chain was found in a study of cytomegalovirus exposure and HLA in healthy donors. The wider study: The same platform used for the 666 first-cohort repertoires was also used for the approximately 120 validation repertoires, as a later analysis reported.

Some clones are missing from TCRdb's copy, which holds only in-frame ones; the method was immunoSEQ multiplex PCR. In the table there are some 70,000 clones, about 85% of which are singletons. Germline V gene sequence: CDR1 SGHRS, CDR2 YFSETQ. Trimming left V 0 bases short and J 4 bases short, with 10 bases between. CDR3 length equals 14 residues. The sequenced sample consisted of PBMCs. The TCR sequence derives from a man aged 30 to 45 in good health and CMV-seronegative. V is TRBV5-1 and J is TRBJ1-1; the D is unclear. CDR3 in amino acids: CASSLDGRGTEAFF. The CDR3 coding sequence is TGCGCCAGCAGCTTGGATGGGCGGGGCACTGAAGCTTTCTTT. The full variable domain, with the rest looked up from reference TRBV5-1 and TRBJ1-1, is KAGVTQTPRYLIKTRGQQVTLSCSPISGHRSVSWYQQTPGQGLQFLFEYFSETQRNKGNFPGRFSGRQFSNSRSEMNVSTLELGDSALYLCASSLDGRGTEAFFGQGTRLTVV.